Below, 4 T cell receptor beta chains from the same sample are listed, as sequenced in a study of breast tumors, draining lymph nodes, adjacent tissues. Samples came from axillary lymph nodes draining the breast cancer. TCRdb fed the multiplex PCR reads into MiXCR, producing one record per CDR3 protein. The table lists roughly 100,000 distinct CDR3 sequences, approximately 28% of them singletons, with approximately 6% in the top ten. The sequenced sample consisted of axillary lymph node tissue. The receptors were gathered from a female donor with breast cancer. Some clones in this sample may be carry-over from other donors' samples.

This clonotype was recorded many times. This chain joins TRBV12-3 or TRBV12-4 and TRBJ1-4, with D perhaps matching TRBD1 (5 bases). The CDR3 runs to 13 residues. V lost 8 bases, J lost 7 bases, and 14 bases lay in between. Here the CDR3 reads CASSRQGGEKLFF. DNA for the CDR3: TGTGCCAGCTCCCGGCAGGGCGGTGAAAAACTGTTTTTT.

This clonotype came up many times. The chain employs TRBV11-2 and TRBJ1-2; 7 nucleotides agree with TRBD1. Germline V gives CDR1 SGHAT, CDR2 FQNNGV. The trim removed 5 bases at V and 8 bases at J, leaving 8 bases unmatched. This CDR3 has 13 amino acids. This chain's CDR3 is CASSPVGGLGYTF. CDR3 nucleotides: TGTGCCAGCAGCCCAGTAGGGGGCTTAGGCTACACCTTC.

This clonotype was found many times. The chain has TRBV19 and TRBJ1-5; D may be TRBD1 (6 bases). Germline CDR1 LNHDA, CDR2 SQIVND (reference sequence). V lost 6 bases and J 0 bases, leaving 18 bases between the germline ends. The CDR3 is 17 residues long. CDR3: CASRGGDGYNSNQPQHF. Written as DNA, the CDR3 is TGTGCCAGTAGAGGGGGGGACGGATATAATAGCAATCAGCCCCAGCATTTT.

The chain employs TRBV20-1 and TRBJ2-1; TRBD2 agrees at 10 bases. This CDR3 is 15 amino acids long. Germline CDR1 DFQATT, CDR2 SNEGSKA (reference sequence). V lost 4 bases and J lost 12; bases outside the gene matches: 15. The CDR3 nucleotides read TGCAGTGCTAACCTAGCGGGGGTCGGCACAGATACGCAGTTCTTC. Protein product: CSANLAGVGTDTQFF.